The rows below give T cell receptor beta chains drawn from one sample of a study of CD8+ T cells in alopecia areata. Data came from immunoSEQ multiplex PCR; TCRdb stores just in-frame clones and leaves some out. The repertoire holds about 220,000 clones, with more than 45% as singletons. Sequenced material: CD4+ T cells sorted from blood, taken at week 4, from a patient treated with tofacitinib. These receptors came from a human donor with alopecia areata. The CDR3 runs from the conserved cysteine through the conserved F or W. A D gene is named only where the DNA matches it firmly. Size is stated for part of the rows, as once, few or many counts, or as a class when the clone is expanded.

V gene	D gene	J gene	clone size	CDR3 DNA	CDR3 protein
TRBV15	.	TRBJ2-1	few	TGTGCCACAGGACTTCTCGACTCCTACAATGAGCAGTTCTTC	CATGLLDSYNEQFF
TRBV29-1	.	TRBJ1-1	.	TGCAGCGTTGAAGATCAGACCGCACCTGGAGTGGCTTTCTTT	CSVEDQTAPGVAFF
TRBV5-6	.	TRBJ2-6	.	TGTGCCAGCAGCTACCTAACAGGGACTACTGGGGCCAACGTCCTGACTTTC	CASSYLTGTTGANVLTF
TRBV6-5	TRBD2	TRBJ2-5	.	TGTGCCAGCAGTCAACGAAGGACTAGCGGGGAGACCCAGTACTTC	CASSQRRTSGETQYF
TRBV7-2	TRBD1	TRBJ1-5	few	TGTGCCAGCAGCTTGGACAGGGATCAGCCCCAGCATTTT	CASSLDRDQPQHF
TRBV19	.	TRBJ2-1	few	TGTGCCAGTAGTATAGATGCGGGGGCCCGATACAATGAGCAGTTCTTC	CASSIDAGARYNEQFF
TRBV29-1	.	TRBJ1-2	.	TGCAGCGTTGTCTGGACAGACTATGGCTACACCTTC	CSVVWTDYGYTF
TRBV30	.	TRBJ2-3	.	TGTGCCTGGAGTAGGATAACAGATACGCAGTATTTT	CAWSRITDTQYF
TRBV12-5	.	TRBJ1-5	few	TGTGCTAGTGGACAGGTTAATCAGCCCCAGCATTTT	CASGQVNQPQHF
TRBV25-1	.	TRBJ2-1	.	TGTGCCAGCAGTAAAGGGGCCCAGGGACTCGACAATGAGCAGTTCTTC	CASSKGAQGLDNEQFF
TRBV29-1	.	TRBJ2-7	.	TGCAGCGTTGTACAGGTACTATCCTACGAGCAGTACTTC	CSVVQVLSYEQYF
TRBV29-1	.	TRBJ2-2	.	TGCAGCGTTGCATTACGGACGGGGAACACCGGGGAGCTGTTTTTT	CSVALRTGNTGELFF
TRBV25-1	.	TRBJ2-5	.	TGTGCCAGCAGTGTTAAAGAGACCCAGTACTTC	CASSVKETQYF
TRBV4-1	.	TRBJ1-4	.	TGCGCCAGCAGCCAAACCGTCCGTGAGGGGAATGAAAAACTGTTTTTT	CASSQTVREGNEKLFF
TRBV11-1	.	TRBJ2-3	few	TGTGCCAGCAGCCGATCTCGGGACCACACTGCGCAGTATTTT	CASSRSRDHTAQYF
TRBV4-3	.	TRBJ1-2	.	TGCGCCAGCAGCCAAGACGAGACAGAATCCTATGGCTACACCTTC	CASSQDETESYGYTF
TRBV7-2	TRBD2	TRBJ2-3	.	TGTGCCAGCAGCTTACTGACTAGCAGTACAGATACGCAGTATTTT	CASSLLTSSTDTQYF
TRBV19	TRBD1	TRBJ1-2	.	TGTGCCAGTAGTACCGACAGGGCGGGTTATGGCTACACCTTC	CASSTDRAGYGYTF
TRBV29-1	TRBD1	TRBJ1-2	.	TGCAGCGTTGGTCTCGGGACAGGGGAGTATGGCTACACCTTC	CSVGLGTGEYGYTF
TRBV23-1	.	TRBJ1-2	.	TGCGCCAGCAGTCCCACCGAGAGTCCCGCTAACTATGGCTACACCTTC	CASSPTESPANYGYTF
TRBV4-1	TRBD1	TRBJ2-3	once	TGCGCCAGCAGCCAGTCCGAGACAGGGACCCGAGATACGCAGTATTTT	CASSQSETGTRDTQYF
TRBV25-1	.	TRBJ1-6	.	TGTGCCAGCAGTCGACTGGGGGGCCGGGATAATTCACCCCTCCACTTT	CASSRLGGRDNSPLHF
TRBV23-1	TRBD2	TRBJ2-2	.	TGCGCCAGCAGAACTAGCGGGGAGGACACCGGGGAGCTGTTTTTT	CASRTSGEDTGELFF
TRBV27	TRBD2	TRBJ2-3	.	TGTGCCAGCAGTGGACCGGGACTAGCGTACGATACGCAGTATTTT	CASSGPGLAYDTQYF
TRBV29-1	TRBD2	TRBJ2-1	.	TGCAGCTTAACCGGGACTAGCAACAATGAGCAGTTCTTC	CSLTGTSNNEQFF
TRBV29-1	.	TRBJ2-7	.	TGCAGCGGGGGAGGGACAGGAGTGTACGAGCAGTACTTC	CSGGGTGVYEQYF
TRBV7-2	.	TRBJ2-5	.	TGTGCCAGCAGCTTAGCAGCGGTGCCCCCACAAGAGACCCAGTACTTC	CASSLAAVPPQETQYF
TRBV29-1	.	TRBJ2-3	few	TGCAGCGTTGATGAGGGTTCGACAGATACGCAGTATTTT	CSVDEGSTDTQYF
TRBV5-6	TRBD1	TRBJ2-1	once	TGTGCCAGCAGCTTGGACAGGGGAGATGAGCAGTTCTTC	CASSLDRGDEQFF
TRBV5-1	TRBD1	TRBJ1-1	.	TGCGCCAGCAGCTCCCAGGGGGCCACTGAAGCTTTCTTT	CASSSQGATEAFF
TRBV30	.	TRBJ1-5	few	TGTGCCTGGAGTGTAATGGGGGGAGGTTCGGGCAATCAGCCCCAGCATTTT	CAWSVMGGGSGNQPQHF
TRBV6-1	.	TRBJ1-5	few	TGTGCCAGCAGCCCGGGACTCGGGGATCAGCCCCAGCATTTT	CASSPGLGDQPQHF
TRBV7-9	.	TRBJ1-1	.	TGTGCCAGCAGCTTTCAGGGGCGAGTGAACACTGAAGCTTTCTTT	CASSFQGRVNTEAFF
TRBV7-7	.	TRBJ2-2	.	TGTGCCAGCAGAAAAGACACGAACACCGGGGAGCTGTTTTTT	CASRKDTNTGELFF
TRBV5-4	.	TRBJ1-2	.	TGTGCCAGCAGCACGCCCGGAGGCTACACCTTC	CASSTPGGYTF
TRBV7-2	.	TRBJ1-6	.	TGTGCCAGCAGCTTATGGGGTTCACCCCTCCACTTT	CASSLWGSPLHF
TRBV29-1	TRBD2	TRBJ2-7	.	TGCAGCGTTGCTCTAGCGGGGGGCCCCCTCTACGAGCAGTACTTC	CSVALAGGPLYEQYF
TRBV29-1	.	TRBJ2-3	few	TGCAGCGTTAGTTCAGGTCCAGCAAGCACAGATACGCAGTATTTT	CSVSSGPASTDTQYF
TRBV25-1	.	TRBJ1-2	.	TGTGCCAGCAGTGACGCCGCCGTGGCCCCCTATGGCTACACCTTC	CASSDAAVAPYGYTF
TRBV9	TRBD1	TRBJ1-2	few	TGTGCCAGCAGCTCGATGGACAGGGTGGGTGGCTACACCTTC	CASSSMDRVGGYTF
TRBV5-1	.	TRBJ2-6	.	TGCGCCAGCAGCTTGGCAGGTGAACTCGGCGCTGGGGCCAACGTCCTGACTTTC	CASSLAGELGAGANVLTF
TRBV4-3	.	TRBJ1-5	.	TGCGCCAGCAGCCAAGGTGCGGTTCCAGGAAGGAGCAATCAGCCCCAGCATTTT	CASSQGAVPGRSNQPQHF
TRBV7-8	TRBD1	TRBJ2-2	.	TGTGCCAGCAGCCCTCGGACAGGGGGAACCGGGGAGCTGTTTTTT	CASSPRTGGTGELFF
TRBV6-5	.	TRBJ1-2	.	TGTGCCAGCAGTTACTCGGGATACTATGGCTACACCTTC	CASSYSGYYGYTF
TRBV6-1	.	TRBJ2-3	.	TGTGCCAGCAGTAGAGAGGGGGTGCGTACAGATACGCAGTATTTT	CASSREGVRTDTQYF
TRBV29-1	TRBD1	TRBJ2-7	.	TGCAGCGTTGGGACAGGGCCCTACGAGCAGTACTTC	CSVGTGPYEQYF